This T cell receptor (beta chain) was sequenced for a study of blood T cell repertoires in COVID-19. Across the whole study: Nucleic acid was either cDNA or gDNA, and it came from T cells, B-cell-depleted T cells, or PBMCs.

Only in-frame clones appear in the TCRdb table, and some are missing; sequencing was by immunoSEQ multiplex PCR. The table records roughly 250,000 clones, 75% to 90% of them present only once. Turning to this clone: A junction end diverges from the germline sequence, so it may reflect a read error.

Before being deemed recovered, Cohort 3 donors had two negative PCRs, clearance, or symptom resolution. CDR1 and CDR2 (germline): SGHRS, YFSETQ. The length of the CDR3 is 18 residues. This clonotype was sampled from a woman aged 18-29 years who had recovered from COVID-19. Input material: PBMCs or T cells enriched from blood (not recorded which). V is TRBV5-1 and J is TRBJ2-5, with 14 positions matching TRBD2. The chain's CDR3 is CASNLVPTSGGAGETQYF. The CDR3 nucleotides read TGCGCCAGCAACTTGGTACCGACTAGCGGGGGGGCTGGAGAGACCCAGTACTTC.